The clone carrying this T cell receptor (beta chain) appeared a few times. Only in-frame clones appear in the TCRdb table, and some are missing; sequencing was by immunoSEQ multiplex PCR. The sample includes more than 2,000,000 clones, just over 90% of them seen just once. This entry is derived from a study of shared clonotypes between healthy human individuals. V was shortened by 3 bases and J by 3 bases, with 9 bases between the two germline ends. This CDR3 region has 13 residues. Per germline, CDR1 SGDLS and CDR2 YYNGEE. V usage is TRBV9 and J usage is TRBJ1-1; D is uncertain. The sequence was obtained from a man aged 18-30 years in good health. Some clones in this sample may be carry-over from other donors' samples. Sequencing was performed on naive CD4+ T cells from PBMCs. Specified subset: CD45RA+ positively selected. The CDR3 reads CASSADGHTEAFF. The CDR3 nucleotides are TGTGCCAGCAGCGCCGACGGACACACTGAAGCTTTCTTT.